These 25 T cell receptor beta chains were all obtained from the same sample, sequenced in a study of T-cell memory formation after mild COVID-19. One entry per CDR3 protein results from TCRdb running MiXCR on the 5' RACE reads. The sample holds 350,000 or so distinct CDR3 sequences, around 21% seen once. The sequenced material came from PBMCs or a T cell subset sorted from them (not recorded which). The receptor source for this set is an adult woman who had mild COVID-19 (a few samples of this study predate the infection). Cell type and time point are not known.

V and J are TRBV7-9 and TRBJ2-3, with D uncertain. The CDR3 contains 16 residues. Germline CDR1 and CDR2: SEHNR and FQNEAQ (reference sequence). The V end was cut by 3 bases, the J end by 0 bases, with 13 bases between. CDR3 protein: CASSFRRLVSTDTQYF. CDR3 coding DNA: TGTGCCAGCAGCTTCCGGCGGCTAGTTAGCACAGATACGCAGTATTTT. The complete variable domain, with remaining parts taken from reference TRBV7-9 and TRBJ2-3, reads DTGVSQNPRHKITKRGQNVTFRCDPISEHNRLYWYRQTLGQGPEFLTYFQNEAQLEKSRLLSDRFSAERPKGSFSTLEIQRTEQGDSAMYLCASSFRRLVSTDTQYFGPGTRLTVL.

The V gene is TRBV6-5, the J gene TRBJ1-1; D perhaps matches TRBD1 (5 bases). CDR1 and CDR2 from the germline V gene are MNHEY and SVGAGI. The CDR3 loop spans 14 amino acids. Deletions cut 2 bases from V and 4 bases from J, with 11 bases between. In DNA, the CDR3 is TGTGCCAGCAGTTACGGGCAGGGTTCCACTGAAGCTTTCTTT. Translated, it gives CASSYGQGSTEAFF.

The chain has TRBV12-3 or TRBV12-4 and TRBJ2-3; D is possibly TRBD2 (5 bases). The CDR3 is made up of 16 amino acids. The V and J ends lost 6 bases and 5 bases respectively, with 21 bases between them. CDR3 DNA: TGTGCCAGCAGCCAGAGACGGGGAAAGCGGATAGATACGCAGTATTTT. Encoded protein: CASSQRRGKRIDTQYF.

This clonotype has more than one count but fewer than ten. The V call is TRBV4-2, the J call TRBJ1-2; the D gene is possibly TRBD1 (5 bases). The CDR3 runs 16 residues. With 3 bases removed from V and 8 bases from J, the gap between germline ends came to 22 bases. The V gene's germline CDR1 is LGHNA and CDR2 YNFKEQ. The CDR3 DNA is TGTGCCAGCAGCCAGGACTCCGGGACGCCAACGGGGGGCTACACCTTC. Protein sequence: CASSQDSGTPTGGYTF.

This clonotype was counted between two and nine times. This chain connects TRBV7-3 to TRBJ2-2; D is ambiguous. Trimming removed 1 base from V and 5 bases from J, with 11 bases in between. The CDR3 has 15 residues. Germline CDR1 SGHTA, CDR2 FQGTGA. CDR3 sequence: CASSLMQAPTGELFF. The CDR3, as DNA: TGTGCCAGCAGCTTAATGCAGGCGCCTACCGGGGAGCTGTTTTTT.

This clonotype was detected only a few times. V gene TRBV15 combines with J gene TRBJ2-7, with D tentatively TRBD1 (6 bases). The CDR3 is 14 amino acids. V gave up 0 bases and J gave up 2 bases, with 8 bases separating them. Germline V gives CDR1 LNHNV, CDR2 YYDKDF (reference sequence). DNA for the CDR3: TGTGCCACCAGCAGAGATACAGGGCCCTACGAGCAGTACTTC. It specifies CATSRDTGPYEQYF.

This clonotype appeared a few times. This chain uses TRBV7-3 with TRBJ2-5, with a tentative D call TRBD2 (5 bases). The CDR3 has 16 residues. V lost 5 bases and J 3 bases, leaving 19 bases between the germline ends. From germline, CDR1 is SGHTA and CDR2 FQGTGA. The DNA of the CDR3 is TGTGCCAGCAGCCCTCGCGGAGGAGATTCAAAAGAGACCCAGTACTTC. It encodes CASSPRGGDSKETQYF.

The J gene is TRBJ2-6, the V gene TRBV15; D gene ambiguous. The germline CDR1 and CDR2 sequences are LNHNV and YYDKDF (reference sequence). The CDR3 is made up of 16 amino acids. The ends were cut back, 1 base at V and 2 bases at J, with 9 bases in the middle. Here the CDR3 reads CATSRGQGTGANVLTF. CDR3 in DNA: TGTGCCACCAGCAGAGGGCAAGGGACTGGGGCCAACGTCCTGACTTTC.

V and J are TRBV7-2 and TRBJ2-1; no definite D call. V was trimmed by 5 bases and J by 0 bases, leaving 11 bases between them. This CDR3 has 15 amino acids. Germline V lookup: CDR1 SGHTA, CDR2 FQGNSA. CDR3: CASSRDPSSYNEQFF. For the CDR3, the DNA is TGTGCCAGCAGCCGCGATCCGAGCTCCTACAATGAGCAGTTCTTC. The complete variable domain, with remaining parts taken from reference TRBV7-2 and TRBJ2-1, reads GAGVSQSPSNKVTEKGKDVELRCDPISGHTALYWYRQSLGQGLEFLIYFQGNSAPDKSGLPSDRFSAERTGGSVSTLTIQRTQQEDSAVYLCASSRDPSSYNEQFFGPGTRLTVL.

This clonotype was counted at least ten times. The rearrangement joins TRBV24-1 to TRBJ1-2; 9 bases agree with TRBD1. Germline V gives CDR1 KGHDR, CDR2 SFDVKD. The CDR3 consists of 13 residues. Losses at the gene ends were 7 bases for V and 13 bases for J; bases not matched to a gene: 12. CDR3 residues: CATRDGQGTAVTF. CDR3 coding DNA: TGTGCCACCAGGGATGGACAGGGGACCGCGGTCACCTTC.

The chain joins TRBV4-2 to TRBJ2-7; 9 bases are shared with TRBD2. The J segment lost 4 bases and the V segment lost 0 bases, leaving 4 bases of the junction unmatched. Germline-derived CDR1 and CDR2 are LGHNA and YNFKEQ. The CDR3 runs to 15 residues. CDR3 region: CASSQEVAGVYEQYF. CDR3 coding DNA: TGTGCCAGCAGCCAAGAAGTAGCGGGAGTTTACGAGCAGTACTTC.

This clonotype turned up a few times. The CDR3 sequence is CASSLDRLAGPQETQYF. CDR3 DNA sequence: TGTGCCAGCAGCTTAGATCGTTTAGCGGGACCCCAAGAGACCCAGTACTTC. This chain joins TRBV11-3 and TRBJ2-5; 8 nucleotides match TRBD2. V lost 0 bases to trimming and J lost 1 base; unmatched junction nucleotides: 7. Germline V gene data show CDR1 as SGHNT and CDR2 as YENEEA. The CDR3 loop spans 17 amino acids.

The CDR3, as DNA: TGTGCCAGCAGTGTAAGGGAGGGCGGCGAGCAGTACTTC. It translates to CASSVREGGEQYF. The chain couples TRBV2 to TRBJ2-7, with TRBD2 identical over 7 bases. This CDR3 is built from 13 residues. V lost 4 bases to trimming and J lost 6 bases; unmatched junction nucleotides: 6. CDR1 and CDR2 from the germline V gene are SNHLY and FYNNEI.

This clonotype was seen a handful of times. The J gene is TRBJ2-1, the V gene TRBV2; D is unclear. CDR1 is SNHLY and CDR2 is FYNNEI in the germline V gene. This CDR3 contains 12 residues. Trimming shortened V by 4 bases and J by 7 bases, and 8 bases separated the two germline ends. The CDR3 here is CASSGTSNEQFF. CDR3 nucleotides: TGTGCCAGCAGTGGAACTTCTAATGAGCAGTTCTTC.

This clonotype was observed at least ten times. The chain couples TRBV7-8 to TRBJ2-2; 8 bases fit TRBD2. V trimming: 4 bases; J trimming: 6 bases; junction bases outside the gene matches: 19. The CDR3 is 19 residues long. Germline V gene sequence: CDR1 SGHVS, CDR2 FQNEAQ. This chain's CDR3 is CASSSPSWSGSRPPGELFF. The CDR3 bases are TGTGCCAGCAGCTCCCCAAGTTGGAGCGGGAGTCGCCCGCCCGGGGAGCTGTTTTTT.

The chain couples TRBV24-1 to TRBJ2-3; 10 nucleotides match TRBD2. V trimming: 4 bases; J trimming: 9 bases; junction bases outside the gene matches: 3. This CDR3 has 13 residues. Germline CDR1 and CDR2: KGHDR and SFDVKD. DNA of the CDR3: TGTGCCACCAGTGACCGGGGACTAGCGACGCAGTATTTT. It is translated as CATSDRGLATQYF.

This chain links TRBV20-1 with TRBJ2-7, with 7 positions matching TRBD1. The CDR3 sequence is 15 residues long. Germline lookup yields CDR1 DFQATT and CDR2 SNEGSKA (reference sequence). J was trimmed by 0 bases and V by 0 bases; bases with no gene match: 5. The CDR3: CSARDWGQTSYEQYF. The DNA for the CDR3 is TGCAGTGCTAGAGATTGGGGACAGACCTCCTACGAGCAGTACTTC.

This clonotype was counted between two and nine times. V and J are TRBV12-3 or TRBV12-4 and TRBJ1-1, with TRBD1 identical over 7 bases. The trim removed 6 bases at V and 1 base at J, leaving 8 bases unmatched. CDR3 length: 15 residues. In DNA form, the CDR3 reads TGTGCCAGCAGCAAGAGGGGGCGGGAGAACACTGAAGCTTTCTTT. Encoded protein: CASSKRGRENTEAFF.

This rearrangement joins TRBV11-2 to TRBJ2-3; 12 bases align to TRBD2. V lost 0 bases to trimming and J lost 5 bases; unmatched junction nucleotides: 6. This CDR3 region has 17 residues. In germline, CDR1 is SGHAT, CDR2 FQNNGV. CDR3 in amino acids: CASSLEPSGRAKDTQYF. CDR3 nucleotides: TGTGCCAGCAGCTTAGAACCTAGCGGGAGGGCCAAAGATACGCAGTATTTT.

This rearrangement joins TRBV27 to TRBJ2-5; 8 bases are shared with TRBD1. The V gene end was trimmed by 6 bases and the J gene end by 3 bases; junction bases not matched to a gene: 6. The germline gives CDR1 MNHEY, CDR2 SMNVEV (reference sequence). The CDR3 loop spans 14 amino acids. Here the CDR3 DNA reads TGTGCCAGCAGCCCCGACAGGGGAGAAGAGACCCAGTACTTC. It is translated as CASSPDRGEETQYF.

This clonotype showed up just a few times. V usage is TRBV23-1 and J usage is TRBJ1-1, with no clear D. TRBV23-1 is recorded as an ORF, its role being uncertain. With 10 bases removed from V and 0 bases from J, the gap between germline ends came to 12 bases. This CDR3 contains 13 residues. The CDR3, as DNA: TGCGCCATACTAGGGCAGTTGAACACTGAAGCTTTCTTT. Its protein is CAILGQLNTEAFF.

This chain links TRBV4-1 with TRBJ2-3; TRBD1 might be the D (6 bases). Germline values: CDR1 MGHRA, CDR2 YSYEKL. The CDR3 is 18 residues long. Trimming removed 1 base from V and 0 bases from J, with 17 bases in between. The CDR3 spells CASSQVPGQHASTDTQYF. CDR3 DNA sequence: TGCGCCAGCAGCCAAGTCCCCGGACAGCACGCTAGCACAGATACGCAGTATTTT.

The CDR3 here is CSARDLGLSTDTQYF. CDR3 DNA: TGCAGTGCTAGAGATCTAGGTCTAAGCACAGATACGCAGTATTTT. The V and J genes are TRBV20-1 and TRBJ2-3, with D unclear. Trimming pared 0 bases from V and 0 bases from J, leaving 10 bases between. The CDR3 is 15 amino acids. CDR1 is DFQATT, CDR2 SNEGSKA, per germline (reference sequence).

CDR3 sequence reads: CASSFPETPLHF. CDR3 bases: TGTGCCAGCAGCTTTCCCGAGACCCCACTCCACTTT. The chain recombines TRBV7-2 with TRBJ1-6, with unresolved D. Germline V lookup: CDR1 SGHTA, CDR2 FQGNSA. Trimming shortened V by 3 bases and J by 16 bases, and 13 bases separated the two germline ends. This CDR3 comprises 12 residues.

The genes are TRBV20-1 and TRBJ2-2, with 10 bases fitting TRBD1. The CDR3 consists of 14 residues. CDR1 and CDR2 (germline): DFQATT, SNEGSKA (reference sequence). V was clipped by 1 base and J by 6 bases; unmatched bases: 2. For the CDR3, the DNA is TGCAGTGCTAGAGCGGGACAGGGGTCCGGGGAGCTGTTTTTT. This encodes CSARAGQGSGELFF.